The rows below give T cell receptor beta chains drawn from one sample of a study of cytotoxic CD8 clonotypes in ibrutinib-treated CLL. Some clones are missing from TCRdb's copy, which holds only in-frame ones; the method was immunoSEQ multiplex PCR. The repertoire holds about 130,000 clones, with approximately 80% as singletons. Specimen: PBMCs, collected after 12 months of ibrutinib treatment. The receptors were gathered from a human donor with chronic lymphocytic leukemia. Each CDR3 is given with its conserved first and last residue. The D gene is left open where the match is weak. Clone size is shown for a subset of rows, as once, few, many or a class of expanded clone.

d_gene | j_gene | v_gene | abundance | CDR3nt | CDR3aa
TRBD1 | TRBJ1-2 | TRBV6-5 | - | TGTGCCAGCAGTCAAAGGACAGGGAGGGATGGCTACACCTTC | CASSQRTGRDGYTF
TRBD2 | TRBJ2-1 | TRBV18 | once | TGTGCCAGCTCACCCTTCCCGGGACTAGCGCCCTACAATGAGCAGTTCTTC | CASSPFPGLAPYNEQFF
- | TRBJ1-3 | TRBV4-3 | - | TGCGCCAGCAGCCAAGATACCAGGGCCTCTGGAAACACCATATATTTT | CASSQDTRASGNTIYF
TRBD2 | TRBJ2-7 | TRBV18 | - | TGTGCCAGCTCACCACTTGGGCTAGCGGGTCCCAAGTACGAGCAGTACTTC | CASSPLGLAGPKYEQYF
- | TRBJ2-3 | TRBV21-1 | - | TGTGCCAGCAGCAAAGCGCTTTGCTGTTCTAGGGGGGGAGAGGAGAGCACAGATACGCAGTATTTT | CASSKALCCSRGGEESTDTQYF
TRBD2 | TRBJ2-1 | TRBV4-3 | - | TGCGCCAGCAGCCAAGATCCCCCCGGACTAGCGGGAGGGGGTGGAAATGAGCAGTTCTTC | CASSQDPPGLAGGGGNEQFF
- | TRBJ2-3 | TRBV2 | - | TGTGCCAGCAGTTACACAGATACGCAGTATTTT | CASSYTDTQYF
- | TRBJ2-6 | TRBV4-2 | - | TGTGCCAGCAGCCCCAAGTCCCCCCGGGAATCTGGGGCCAACGTCCTGACTTTC | CASSPKSPRESGANVLTF
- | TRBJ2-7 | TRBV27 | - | TGTGCCAGCAGTTTATTCGGGGATTCCTACGAGCAGTACTTC | CASSLFGDSYEQYF
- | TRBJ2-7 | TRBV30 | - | TGTGCCTGGAGGGCGCCCTACGAGCAGTACTTC | CAWRAPYEQYF
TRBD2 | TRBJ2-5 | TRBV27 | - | TGTGCCAGCAACCTTCAAGGCGCGGGAGATCGAAAGACCCAGTACTTC | CASNLQGAGDRKTQYF
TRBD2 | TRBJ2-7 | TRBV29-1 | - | TGCAGCGTTGAGGCGTCTAGCGGGAGGAGCGAGCAGTACTTC | CSVEASSGRSEQYF
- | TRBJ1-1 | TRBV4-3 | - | TGCGCCAGCAGCCAAGATGACATTATTCCGAACACTGAAGCTTTCTTT | CASSQDDIIPNTEAFF
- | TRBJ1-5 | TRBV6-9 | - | TGTGCCAACGAATGGGGGTTGGGCAATCAGCCCCAGCATTTT | CANEWGLGNQPQHF
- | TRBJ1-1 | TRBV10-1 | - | TGCGCCAGCAGTGACATCAGGAACGGGAACACTGAAGCTTTCTTT | CASSDIRNGNTEAFF
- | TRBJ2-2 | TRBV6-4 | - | TGTGCCAGCAGTGACTACACCGGGGAGCTGTTTTTT | CASSDYTGELFF
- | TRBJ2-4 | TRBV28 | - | TGTGCCACACGTCGAGTGATGGCAAAAAACATTCAGTACTTC | CATRRVMAKNIQYF
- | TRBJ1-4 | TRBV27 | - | TGTGCCAGCAGTTCCCCCCCGGGGGCAACGGGACTGTTTTTT | CASSSPPGATGLFF
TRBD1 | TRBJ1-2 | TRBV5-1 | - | TGCGCCAGCAGCTCTGGGACAGCTAACTATGGCTACACCTTC | CASSSGTANYGYTF
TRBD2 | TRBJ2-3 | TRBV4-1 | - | TGCGCCAGCAGCCCTAGGGCTAGCGGGAGAGATACGCAGTATTTT | CASSPRASGRDTQYF
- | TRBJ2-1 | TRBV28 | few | TGTGCCAGCAGTTCGCAAAATGAGCAGTTCTTC | CASSSQNEQFF
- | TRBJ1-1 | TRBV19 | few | TGTGCCAGTAGTATACAGGGTGGAGGCACTGAAGCTTTCTTT | CASSIQGGGTEAFF
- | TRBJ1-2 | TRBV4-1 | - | TGCGCCAGCAGACCGGGACTGGCCCCTAACTATGGCTACACCTTC | CASRPGLAPNYGYTF
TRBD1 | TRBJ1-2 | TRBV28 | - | TGTGCCAGCAGTCGGAAGACAGGGAAAGGCTACACCTTC | CASSRKTGKGYTF
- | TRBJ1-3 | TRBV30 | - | TGTGCCTACGGCTCTGGAAACACCATATATTTT | CAYGSGNTIYF